These 4 T cell receptor beta chains share one sample of origin, sequenced in a study of cytomegalovirus exposure and HLA in healthy donors. The primer mix had 60 Vbeta and 13 Jbeta primers. Profiled with immunoSEQ multiplex PCR; TCRdb holds only in-frame clones, not every one. The sample gives under 200,000 clones, around 77% of which show up once; approximately 2.5% is in the top ten. Sample: PBMCs. The origin of the receptors is a man aged 60-69 years in good health and CMV-seronegative.

V is TRBV10-1 and J is TRBJ1-2; no clear D gene. Germline V gives CDR1 WNHNN, CDR2 SYGVQD (reference sequence). V was pared by 6 bases and J by 8 bases, with 13 bases between. This CDR3 comprises 12 residues. The CDR3 bases are TGCGCCAGCAGCCCCGGACGAGGGGGCTACACCTTC. It codes for CASSPGRGGYTF.

DNA of the CDR3: TGTGCCAGCAGCTTAGAAGGGGTGGCAGGGGGCAATCAGCCCCAGCATTTT. It specifies CASSLEGVAGGNQPQHF. J is TRBJ1-5 and V is TRBV11-3; possibly TRBD1 for D (6 bases). V was shortened by 0 bases and J by 2 bases, with 14 bases between the two germline ends. This CDR3 has 17 residues. The germline V gene encodes CDR1 SGHNT and CDR2 YENEEA. Together with reference TRBV11-3 and TRBJ1-5, the CDR3 gives the full variable domain: EAGVVQSPRYKIIEKKQPVAFWCNPISGHNTLYWYLQNLGQGPELLIRYENEEAVDDSQLPKDRFSAERLKGVDSTLKIQPAELGDSAVYLCASSLEGVAGGNQPQHFGDGTRLSIL.

As DNA, the CDR3 is TGTGCCAGCAGCAGGGGACTAGCAGCGTGGGAGCAGTACTTC. Residues: CASSRGLAAWEQYF. The chain uses TRBV5-5 and TRBJ2-7; 9 bases fit TRBD2. Germline V gene data show CDR1 as SGHKS and CDR2 as YYEKEE (reference sequence). This CDR3 spans 14 amino acids. The trim removed 4 bases at V and 7 bases at J, leaving 9 bases unmatched.

V and J are TRBV19 and TRBJ1-2; weak D call: TRBD1 (5 bases). Trimming removed 3 bases at V and 7 bases at J, with 15 bases between. This CDR3 contains 14 residues. Germline-derived CDR1 and CDR2 are LNHDA and SQIVND (reference sequence). CDR3 in amino acids: CASSMSREEAGYTF. The CDR3 bases are TGTGCCAGTAGTATGTCCAGGGAGGAAGCTGGCTACACCTTC.